This is a list of T cell receptor beta chains from one sample in a study of cytomegalovirus exposure and HLA in healthy donors. The repertoire was sequenced with immunoSEQ multiplex PCR; TCRdb's copy has only in-frame clones and lacks some. The profile shows approximately 110,000 clones, roughly 69% of them singletons. The sample consisted of PBMCs. The source is a woman younger than 45 in good health and CMV-seronegative. Each CDR3 is given with its conserved first and last residue. A D gene is named only where the DNA matches it firmly. Size tells how often a clone was seen (once, few, many) or the class of an expanded clone, and some rows leave it out.

V gene	J gene	D gene	clone size	CDR3 protein	CDR3 DNA
TRBV4-1	TRBJ2-1	TRBD2	few	CASSQGLAGGIYNEQFF	TGCGCCAGCAGCCAAGGACTAGCGGGAGGTATATACAATGAGCAGTTCTTC
TRBV27	TRBJ2-7	-	-	CASSWAAHSYEQYF	TGTGCCAGCAGTTGGGCAGCCCACTCCTACGAGCAGTACTTC
TRBV7-8	TRBJ2-7	TRBD2	-	CASSTGTTTGYEQYF	TGTGCCAGCAGCACTGGGACTACTACGGGATACGAGCAGTACTTC
TRBV18	TRBJ1-2	-	-	CASSPIGGRTNYGYTF	TGTGCCAGCTCACCCATCGGTGGGAGGACTAACTATGGCTACACCTTC
TRBV6-1	TRBJ2-1	TRBD2	-	CASSEGTRTFF	TGTGCCAGCAGTGAGGGGACTAGGACGTTCTTC
TRBV7-8	TRBJ2-1	TRBD2	few	CASSLKGLANNEQFF	TGTGCCAGCAGCTTAAAAGGACTAGCGAACAATGAGCAGTTCTTC
TRBV7-2	TRBJ2-7	-	-	CASSSRVGGYEQYF	TGTGCCAGCAGCTCCAGGGTAGGGGGCTACGAGCAGTACTTC
TRBV6-1	TRBJ2-7	-	-	CASSEGLGLAYEQYF	TGTGCCAGCAGTGAAGGTCTGGGGCTTGCCTACGAGCAGTACTTC
TRBV5-6	TRBJ2-7	TRBD2	-	CASSRVAGGRGQYF	TGTGCCAGCAGCCGAGTAGCGGGAGGAAGGGGGCAGTACTTC
TRBV6-5	TRBJ2-7	TRBD2	-	CASSLRTSVLYEQYF	TGTGCCAGCAGTCTTAGGACTAGCGTTCTCTACGAGCAGTACTTC
TRBV19	TRBJ1-5	TRBD1	-	CASSISTGVWQPQHF	TGTGCCAGTAGTATATCGACAGGGGTTTGGCAGCCCCAGCATTTT
TRBV6-1	TRBJ1-1	-	few	CASIDLMNTEAFF	TGTGCCAGCATAGATTTAATGAACACTGAAGCTTTCTTT
TRBV4-1	TRBJ2-3	TRBD2	-	CASSQDLAGGPTDTQYF	TGCGCCAGCAGCCAAGATCTGGCGGGAGGGCCGACAGATACGCAGTATTTT
TRBV7-2	TRBJ1-1	TRBD1	-	CASSGRRTGNEAFF	TGTGCCAGCAGCGGCAGAAGGACAGGGAATGAAGCTTTCTTT
TRBV27	TRBJ2-7	TRBD2	-	CASSHGTSGTSYEQYF	TGTGCCAGCAGCCACGGGACTAGCGGGACTTCCTACGAGCAGTACTTC
TRBV28	TRBJ1-2	-	-	CASNPGQRSYGYTF	TGTGCCAGCAACCCCGGACAGCGTAGCTATGGCTACACCTTC
TRBV30	TRBJ2-1	TRBD2	-	CAWSELAGVDEQFF	TGTGCCTGGAGTGAACTAGCGGGAGTCGATGAGCAGTTCTTC
TRBV6-1	TRBJ2-1	TRBD2	-	CASSGPLHQTSGTYNEQFF	TGTGCCAGCAGTGGACCACTTCACCAGACTAGCGGGACCTACAATGAGCAGTTCTTC
TRBV18	TRBJ2-7	-	-	CASSSRAERGYEQYF	TGTGCCAGCTCCTCACGGGCGGAAAGGGGGTACGAGCAGTACTTC
TRBV12-2	TRBJ2-1	-	-	CASRVTSGTSGYNEQFF	TGTGCAAGTCGCGTGACGTCTGGGACTAGCGGTTACAATGAGCAGTTCTTC
TRBV27	TRBJ1-2	-	-	CASRLIGHGYGYTF	TGTGCCAGCAGACTAATTGGACACGGCTATGGCTACACCTTC
TRBV7-9	TRBJ2-7	TRBD2	-	CASSPLRDYTYEQYF	TGTGCCAGCAGCCCGCTCCGGGACTACACATACGAGCAGTACTTC
TRBV27	TRBJ2-7	-	-	CASSFQGGWLEQYF	TGTGCCAGCAGTTTCCAGGGTGGATGGCTCGAGCAGTACTTC
TRBV6-5	TRBJ2-1	-	-	CASRDMVSYNEQFF	TGTGCCAGCAGAGACATGGTCTCCTACAATGAGCAGTTCTTC
TRBV5-1	TRBJ2-5	-	-	CASSLDSGRETQYF	TGCGCCAGCAGCTTGGATTCTGGGAGGGAGACCCAGTACTTC
TRBV18	TRBJ2-7	-	-	CASSYTEDKPYEQYF	TGTGCCAGCTCCTACACCGAGGACAAACCCTACGAGCAGTACTTC
TRBV4-1	TRBJ2-1	TRBD2	few	CASSQGRLAAAQFF	TGCGCCAGCAGCCAAGGGAGACTAGCGGCTGCGCAGTTCTTC
TRBV7-3	TRBJ2-5	TRBD2	-	CASSRREGETQYF	TGTGCCAGCAGCCGGCGGGAGGGGGAGACCCAGTACTTC
TRBV6-5	TRBJ1-1	-	-	CASSGWTEAFF	TGTGCCAGCAGTGGGTGGACAGAAGCTTTCTTT
TRBV6-6	TRBJ1-4	-	few	CASSYISGGRHEKLFF	TGTGCCAGCAGTTATATTTCAGGAGGCCGTCATGAAAAACTGTTTTTT